This T cell receptor beta chain stems from a study of shared T cell receptors in the human thymus. The repertoire was sequenced with immunoSEQ multiplex PCR; TCRdb's copy has only in-frame clones and lacks some. The sample holds hundreds of thousands of clones, approximately 88% seen once. Trimming pared 3 bases from V and 4 bases from J, leaving 11 bases between. The CDR3 totals 14 residues. CDR1 and CDR2 from the germline V gene are SGHAT and FQNNGV. This same sample was also taken into another study, of human thymus T cells. That study reports: Related research found strongly overlapping thymic repertoires in unrelated individuals.

The V call is TRBV11-2, the J call TRBJ2-3; TRBD2 might be the D (6 bases). Sequencing used thymocytes. The TCR sequence derives from a boy in the first two years of life with a congenital heart defect. CDR3 loop: CASSLRIAADTQYF. In DNA, the CDR3 is TGTGCCAGCAGCTTGCGGATAGCGGCAGATACGCAGTATTTT.